This T cell receptor beta chain derives from a study of neurological immune-mediated disorders. The cDNA was synthesized by means of template-switch 5'RACE, which was carried out with 10-nucleotide random UMIs. Using its own MiXCR run on the 5' RACE reads, TCRdb lists one record per CDR3 protein. The sample has 35,000 to 50,000 distinct CDR3 sequences; more than 12% are singletons. The CDR3 runs 13 residues. Germline V gene lookup returns CDR1 DFQATT and CDR2 SNEGSKA (reference sequence). Between the trimmed V and J ends, which lost 8 bases and 7 bases, there was a span of 19 bases. This clonotype was recorded at least ten times. What it recognizes is unknown. Findings of the study overall: Healthy controls had more TCR clonal expansion than multiple sclerosis, which showed the least, whereas HTLV-1-associated myelopathy showed the most.

This TCR came from a woman aged 55-69 years with HTLV-1-associated myelopathy (HAM/TSP). The chain joins TRBV20-1 to TRBJ2-3, with D tentatively TRBD2 (5 bases). The specimen was CD4+ T cells from blood. For the CDR3, the DNA is TGCAGTTCCACGTTCACCGGGATTAATACGCAGTATTTT. This translates into CSSTFTGINTQYF.